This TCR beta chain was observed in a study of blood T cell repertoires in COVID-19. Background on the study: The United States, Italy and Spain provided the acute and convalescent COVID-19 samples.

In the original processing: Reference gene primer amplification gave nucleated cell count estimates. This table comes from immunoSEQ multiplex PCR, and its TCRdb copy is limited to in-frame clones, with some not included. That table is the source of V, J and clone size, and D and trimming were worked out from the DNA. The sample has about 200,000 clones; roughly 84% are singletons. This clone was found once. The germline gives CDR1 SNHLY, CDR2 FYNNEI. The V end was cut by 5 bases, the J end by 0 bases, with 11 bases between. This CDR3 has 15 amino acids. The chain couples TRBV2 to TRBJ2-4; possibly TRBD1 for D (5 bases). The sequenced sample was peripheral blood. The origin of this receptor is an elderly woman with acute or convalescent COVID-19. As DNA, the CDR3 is TGTGCCAGCAGTACCAGGGTAGGAGCCAAAAACATTCAGTACTTC. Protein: CASSTRVGAKNIQYF. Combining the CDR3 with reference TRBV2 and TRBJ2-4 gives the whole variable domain EPEVTQTPSHQVTQMGQEVILRCVPISNHLYFYWYRQILGQKVEFLVSFYNNEISEKSEIFDDQFSVERPDGSNFTLKIRSTKLEDSAMYFCASSTRVGAKNIQYFGAGTRLSVL.